Each of the 8 T cell receptor beta chains below was sequenced from the same sample in a study of blood T cell repertoires in COVID-19. This table comes from immunoSEQ multiplex PCR, and its TCRdb copy is limited to in-frame clones, with some not included. Among about 99,000 clones listed, roughly 86% were seen once. Specimen: peripheral blood. These receptors were obtained from a woman aged 55-69 years in a cohort sampled during active or convalescent COVID-19.

The chain has TRBV15 and TRBJ1-3, with D possibly matching TRBD1 (6 bases). The germline V gene has CDR1 LNHNV and CDR2 YYDKDF (reference sequence). The V end lost 0 bases, the J end lost 4 bases, and 13 bases lay between the germline ends. The CDR3 has 16 amino acids. The DNA for the CDR3 is TGTGCCACCAGCAGAGATCAGGCAGGGGCGGGAAACACCATATATTTT. Protein sequence: CATSRDQAGAGNTIYF.

The rearrangement joins TRBV6-1 to TRBJ2-1; D may be TRBD2 (5 bases). This CDR3 spans 16 amino acids. V was clipped by 1 base and J by 0 bases, with 10 bases between them. The germline gives CDR1 MNHNS, CDR2 SASEGT. CDR3 loop: CASSEVGGSSYNEQFF. Written as DNA, the CDR3 is TGTGCCAGCAGTGAAGTAGGAGGAAGCTCCTACAATGAGCAGTTCTTC.

The chain carries TRBV7-9 and TRBJ1-2; 8 nucleotides align to TRBD1. CDR1 SEHNR and CDR2 FQNEAQ come from the germline V gene (reference sequence). This CDR3 comprises 12 residues. V lost 5 bases to trimming and J lost 8 bases; unmatched junction nucleotides: 4. CDR3 nucleotide sequence: TGTGCCAGCAGCCAAACAGGGGGAGGCTACACCTTC. Translating gives CASSQTGGGYTF. The entire variable domain, with the rest obtained from reference TRBV7-9 and TRBJ1-2, is as follows: DTGVSQNPRHKITKRGQNVTFRCDPISEHNRLYWYRQTLGQGPEFLTYFQNEAQLEKSRLLSDRFSAERPKGSFSTLEIQRTEQGDSAMYLCASSQTGGGYTFGSGTRLTVV.

The V and J genes are TRBV4-2 and TRBJ1-1; 11 nucleotides line up with TRBD1. Germline-derived CDR1 and CDR2 are LGHNA and YNFKEQ. The V segment lost 1 base and the J segment 4 bases; nucleotides outside the gene matches: 5. The CDR3 is 16 amino acids. CDR3 residues: CASSQGTGGRSTEAFF. The DNA of the CDR3 is TGTGCCAGCAGCCAAGGGACAGGGGGCAGGAGCACTGAAGCTTTCTTT.

This clone was detected once. This chain connects TRBV10-3 to TRBJ1-2; 9 bases match TRBD1. Germline V lookup: CDR1 ENHRY, CDR2 SYGVKD. This CDR3 region has 14 residues. After removal of 6 bases from V and 0 bases from J, the junction contained 2 bases not matched to a gene. CDR3 nucleotide sequence: TGTGCCATCAGAGGGACAGGGACTAACTATGGCTACACCTTC. It codes for CAIRGTGTNYGYTF.

CDR3 DNA: TGTGCCAGCAGCGTGCGGGGGGGCCGAGACGAGCAGTACTTC. Protein sequence: CASSVRGGRDEQYF. The chain uses TRBV9 and TRBJ2-7; 9 bases map to TRBD2. The CDR3 has 14 residues. J gave up 5 bases and V 2 bases, and 5 bases lay outside the gene matches. From germline, CDR1 is SGDLS and CDR2 YYNGEE.

The chain carries TRBV28 and TRBJ2-1; 14 positions agree with TRBD2. The CDR3 consists of 16 residues. J lost 4 bases, V lost 3 bases, and 2 bases had no gene match. CDR1 is MDHEN, CDR2 SYDVKM, per germline. Here the CDR3 DNA reads TGTGCCAGCAGTTTCGGACTAGCGGGGGGTTACAATGAGCAGTTCTTC. Protein: CASSFGLAGGYNEQFF.

This clone was recorded once. Mismatch with germline at one junction end may stem from a read error. This CDR3 is CASSLGGHAGNTIYF. CDR3 coding DNA: TGCGCCAGCAGTTTGGGGGGGCATGCTGGAAACACCATATATTTT. The V gene is TRBV5-1, the J gene TRBJ1-3; a weak D match, TRBD1 (6 bases). Per the germline V gene, CDR1 is SGHRS and CDR2 is YFSETQ. This CDR3 is 15 amino acids long.